The table lists the clone carrying this TCR beta chain with a few counts. What it binds is not known. TCRdb fed the 5' RACE reads into MiXCR, producing one record per CDR3 protein. The table lists roughly 86,000 distinct CDR3 sequences, about 13% of them singletons. The data belong to a study of T-cell memory formation after mild COVID-19. Findings and limits, study-wide: Day 37-peaking second-wave clones had unconfirmed SARS-CoV-2 specificity. Some SARS-CoV-2-responding clones were already detected in memory before infection.

CDR1 KGHDR and CDR2 SFDVKD come from the germline V gene. Between the trimmed V and J ends, which lost 3 bases and 4 bases, there was a span of 15 bases. The CDR3 has 16 residues. Sample: PBMCs or a T cell subset sorted from them (not recorded which). V is TRBV24-1 and J is TRBJ2-4; possible D gene TRBD1, 5 bases. The sequence came from an adult woman who had mild COVID-19 (a few samples of this study predate the infection). Cell type and time point are not known. The CDR3: CATSDASEDKKNIQYF. DNA for the CDR3: TGTGCCACCAGTGATGCCAGCGAGGACAAGAAAAACATTCAGTACTTC.